This passage covers 8 T cell receptor beta chains from one sample sequenced in a study of OX40 agonist ivuxolimab in advanced cancers. Some clones are missing from TCRdb's copy, which holds only in-frame ones; the method was immunoSEQ multiplex PCR. The data contain 65,000 to 80,000 clones, roughly 84% of them seen just once; the ten biggest clones take up around 2.1%. The sample here was CD4+ or CD8+ T cells sorted from blood, taken in a trial of the OX40 agonist ivuxolimab. The receptor set was obtained from an adult with an advanced solid tumor such as melanoma, head and neck, liver or kidney cancer.

This clone showed up just once. V gene TRBV2 combines with J gene TRBJ1-2; the D gene is possibly TRBD1 (6 bases). Germline CDR1 and CDR2: SNHLY and FYNNEI. The V and J ends lost 7 bases and 7 bases respectively, with 19 bases between them. CDR3 length equals 14 residues. The chain's CDR3 is CASIRLGGGSGYTF. CDR3 coding DNA: TGTGCCAGCATCCGTCTCGGAGGGGGTAGTGGCTACACCTTC.

The chain uses TRBV5-5 and TRBJ1-1, with TRBD1 matching over 9 bases. V shed 0 bases, J shed 0 bases, and the junction held 6 bases outside the gene matches. Germline V gene data show CDR1 as SGHKS and CDR2 as YYEKEE (reference sequence). The CDR3 runs 17 residues. The CDR3 region has the DNA TGTGCCAGCAGCTTGGAGTTGGGACAGGGTATGAACACTGAAGCTTTCTTT. Translating gives CASSLELGQGMNTEAFF.

The chain carries TRBV2 and TRBJ2-5; tentatively, D is TRBD1 (6 bases). Trimming cost V 9 bases and J 5 bases, with 10 bases left between them. Germline lookup yields CDR1 SNHLY and CDR2 FYNNEI. The CDR3 contains 11 residues. CDR3 DNA: TGTGCCAGGACAAGGGGGGAGACCCAGTACTTC. It specifies CARTRGETQYF.

V gene TRBV27 combines with J gene TRBJ2-2; D remains ambiguous. The V gene lost 4 bases and the J gene lost 6 bases, with 9 bases spanning the gap. Germline V gene data show CDR1 as MNHEY and CDR2 as SMNVEV (reference sequence). The CDR3 extends over 13 amino acids. Written as DNA, the CDR3 is TGTGCCAGCAGTTCCAGAGTCGCCGGGGAGCTGTTTTTT. It specifies CASSSRVAGELFF.

This chain links TRBV6-1 with TRBJ1-6, with D perhaps matching TRBD1 (5 bases). CDR1 and CDR2 (germline): MNHNS, SASEGT. With 2 bases removed from V and 7 bases from J, the gap between germline ends came to 12 bases. This CDR3 contains 15 residues. Here the CDR3 DNA reads TGTGCCAGCAGTGAAAGAGGGGAGACCAATTCACCCCTCCACTTT. This codes for CASSERGETNSPLHF.

V usage is TRBV14 and J usage is TRBJ2-7, with D tentatively TRBD1 or TRBD2 (5 bases each). The CDR3 covers 17 residues. V lost 5 bases and J 6 bases, leaving 26 bases between the germline ends. Looked up from germline, CDR1 is SGHDN and CDR2 is FVKESK. CDR3 loop: CASSDLTPGPQLFEQYF. CDR3 coding DNA: TGTGCCAGCAGCGACTTGACACCGGGACCCCAATTGTTCGAGCAGTACTTC. Full variable domain (outside the CDR3, taken from reference TRBV14 and TRBJ2-7): EAGVTQFPSHSVIEKGQTVTLRCDPISGHDNLYWYRRVMGKEIKFLLHFVKESKQDESGMPNNRFLAERTGGTYSTLKVQPAELEDSGVYFCASSDLTPGPQLFEQYFGPGTRLTVT.

This chain links TRBV9 with TRBJ2-3; 12 bases match TRBD2. CDR1 and CDR2 from the germline V gene are SGDLS and YYNGEE. J gave up 2 bases and V 0 bases, and 4 bases lay outside the gene matches. The CDR3 loop spans 17 amino acids. CDR3 in DNA: TGTGCCAGCAGCGTAGCGTGGACTAGCGGGGCCACAGATACGCAGTATTTT. Amino acids: CASSVAWTSGATDTQYF.

The rearrangement links TRBV28 to TRBJ2-2; D ambiguous. V lost 6 bases and J 2 bases, leaving 16 bases between the germline ends. The CDR3 consists of 16 residues. Germline assignment: CDR1 MDHEN and CDR2 SYDVKM. The CDR3 DNA reads as TGTGCCAGCAGCGTGACGGGTAGCTCTAACACCGGGGAGCTGTTTTTT. It specifies CASSVTGSSNTGELFF.